This is a list of T cell receptor beta chains from one sample in a study of early T cells in non-severe SARS-CoV-2 infection. MiXCR, run by TCRdb on the 5' RACE reads, gives a single entry per CDR3 protein. The sample comprises some 58,000 distinct CDR3 sequences, around 11% of which are singletons, and about 2.8% rests with the top ten. Specimen: whole blood, collected at baseline. These receptors all stem from an adult who was a healthcare worker with PCR-confirmed SARS-CoV-2 infection or an uninfected control (not recorded which). The conserved cysteine and the conserved F or W are not part of the CDR3 here. Each record gives: clone size, V gene, J gene, CDR3 protein. Rows give clone size only sometimes, using once, few, many, or a class for an expanded clone.

clone_size: few; v_call: TRBV19; j_call: TRBJ2-6; cdr3_aa: ASSIQGAGANVLT
clone_size: few; v_call: TRBV13; j_call: TRBJ1-6; cdr3_aa: ASSLMLGRDSPLH
clone_size: few; v_call: TRBV12-3/TRBV12-4; j_call: TRBJ2-1; cdr3_aa: ASRPGQGPYNEQF
clone_size: few; v_call: TRBV9; j_call: TRBJ2-5; cdr3_aa: ASSPDGLETQY
clone_size: -; v_call: TRBV27; j_call: TRBJ2-7; cdr3_aa: ASSLSGVRNEQY
clone_size: many; v_call: TRBV11-2; j_call: TRBJ2-5; cdr3_aa: ASSLGSRTVFAETQY
clone_size: few; v_call: TRBV7-9; j_call: TRBJ2-3; cdr3_aa: ASSQWSGDLHTQY
clone_size: many; v_call: TRBV20-1; j_call: TRBJ2-2; cdr3_aa: SAVTGGTGELF
clone_size: -; v_call: TRBV7-9; j_call: TRBJ1-2; cdr3_aa: ASSLAWTGSLYGYT
clone_size: -; v_call: TRBV20-1; j_call: TRBJ1-6; cdr3_aa: SARLRDRAAWDSPLH
clone_size: many; v_call: TRBV7-2; j_call: TRBJ1-5; cdr3_aa: ASSFVQGRNQPQH
clone_size: many; v_call: TRBV5-1; j_call: TRBJ2-7; cdr3_aa: ASSLRDVAYEQY
clone_size: few; v_call: TRBV18; j_call: TRBJ1-3; cdr3_aa: ASSPETGPSGNTIY
clone_size: many; v_call: TRBV20-1; j_call: TRBJ2-3; cdr3_aa: SVGTSSLTDTQY
clone_size: many; v_call: TRBV25-1; j_call: TRBJ2-7; cdr3_aa: ASSNSGGPSYEQY
clone_size: few; v_call: TRBV4-2; j_call: TRBJ2-7; cdr3_aa: ASSQSPGSYEQY
clone_size: many; v_call: TRBV9; j_call: TRBJ2-1; cdr3_aa: ASSVDRSSYNEQF
clone_size: -; v_call: TRBV7-9; j_call: TRBJ2-3; cdr3_aa: ASSLQSDTQY
clone_size: -; v_call: TRBV7-6; j_call: TRBJ2-1; cdr3_aa: ASSLFGPFHPNNEQF
clone_size: many; v_call: TRBV7-7; j_call: TRBJ2-1; cdr3_aa: ASSLSLSSYNEQF
clone_size: -; v_call: TRBV5-1; j_call: TRBJ2-2; cdr3_aa: ASSFFAESHTGELF
clone_size: -; v_call: TRBV12-3/TRBV12-4; j_call: TRBJ2-3; cdr3_aa: ASSLGGGGTSTDTQY
clone_size: -; v_call: TRBV11-2; j_call: TRBJ2-3; cdr3_aa: ASSPLSGGATDTQY
clone_size: few; v_call: TRBV7-9; j_call: TRBJ2-1; cdr3_aa: ASSFSDRITYNEQF
clone_size: many; v_call: TRBV12-3/TRBV12-4; j_call: TRBJ2-5; cdr3_aa: ASSGLAGAQETQY
clone_size: few; v_call: TRBV7-9; j_call: TRBJ1-4; cdr3_aa: ASTLRGRGEKLF
clone_size: few; v_call: TRBV11-2; j_call: TRBJ1-6; cdr3_aa: ASSFAAYNSPLH
clone_size: few; v_call: TRBV18; j_call: TRBJ1-1; cdr3_aa: ASSFSVTRTEAF
clone_size: -; v_call: TRBV20-1; j_call: TRBJ2-7; cdr3_aa: SASPGPTISEQY
clone_size: -; v_call: TRBV3-1; j_call: TRBJ1-1; cdr3_aa: ASSQDPRATEAF
clone_size: many; v_call: TRBV12-3/TRBV12-4; j_call: TRBJ2-7; cdr3_aa: ASSKTGLAYEQY
clone_size: -; v_call: TRBV19; j_call: TRBJ2-1; cdr3_aa: ASSGRTAGANEQF
clone_size: many; v_call: TRBV2; j_call: TRBJ2-7; cdr3_aa: ASSFWRGNWHEQY
clone_size: -; v_call: TRBV3-1; j_call: TRBJ1-2; cdr3_aa: ASSRTDPNYGYT
clone_size: few; v_call: TRBV12-3/TRBV12-4; j_call: TRBJ2-5; cdr3_aa: ASRESGTGARETQY
clone_size: few; v_call: TRBV20-1; j_call: TRBJ1-1; cdr3_aa: SAVQGREAF
clone_size: many; v_call: TRBV7-9; j_call: TRBJ2-4; cdr3_aa: ASSLTGENIQY
clone_size: few; v_call: TRBV27; j_call: TRBJ2-3; cdr3_aa: ASSPRGGAGTDTQY
clone_size: -; v_call: TRBV5-4; j_call: TRBJ2-2; cdr3_aa: ASSQLPRPAGGELF
clone_size: few; v_call: TRBV20-1; j_call: TRBJ2-5; cdr3_aa: SARSAGGRETQY
clone_size: few; v_call: TRBV7-8; j_call: TRBJ2-5; cdr3_aa: ASSSHIGGFGETQY
clone_size: many; v_call: TRBV12-3/TRBV12-4; j_call: TRBJ2-7; cdr3_aa: ASSSRQGADHEQY
clone_size: many; v_call: TRBV10-2; j_call: TRBJ2-3; cdr3_aa: ASSESTDTQY
clone_size: -; v_call: TRBV20-1; j_call: TRBJ2-3; cdr3_aa: SATAGGKDTQY
clone_size: -; v_call: TRBV6-1; j_call: TRBJ1-4; cdr3_aa: ASSESMDGNEKLF